This TCR beta chain is drawn from a study of CD8+ T cells in alopecia areata. cDNA serving as the sequencing template came from extracted, reverse transcribed RNA. Assay: immunoSEQ multiplex PCR; the TCRdb copy retains only in-frame clones and omits some. The sample presents roughly 110,000 clones, none singletons. The CDR3 totals 16 residues. J gave up 2 bases and V 2 bases, and 3 bases lay outside the gene matches. Germline lookup yields CDR1 FNHDT and CDR2 SITEND (reference sequence). To note about this clone: Germline and genes: mouse. With the read ending 4 residues before the CDR3 end, the germline J gene is used to fill in that end.

This clonotype was obtained from a C3H/HeJ mouse with alopecia areata. The strain's MHC haplotype is H2-k. The genes are TRBV19 and TRBJ2-2, with 10 bases identical to TRBD2. The sample consisted of lesional skin. CDR3 protein: CASSILGGRNTGQLYF. CDR3 bases read: TGTGCCAGCAGTATTCTGGGGGGGCGGAACACCGGG.